This is a list of T cell receptor beta chains from one sample in a study of T-cell reconstitution after alpha-beta-depleted transplantation in children. TCRdb re-analysed the PCR reads in MiXCR, keeping a single row per CDR3 protein. The sample yields a few hundred thousand distinct CDR3 sequences, roughly 27% seen once. The sequencing here drew on PBMCs, taken before TCRalphabeta/CD19-depleted stem cell transplant. Receptors originate from a boy in the first two years of life with Wiskott-Aldrich syndrome, due to receive a stem cell transplant. Both conserved end residues are part of each CDR3. The order of the fields is J gene, V gene, CDR3 length, D gene, clone size, CDR3 DNA, CDR3 protein. D genes are given only for firm matches. Some rows have no size entry. The others give once, few or many, or a class for an expanded clone.

>TRBJ2-5|TRBV5-1|13|.|.
TGCGCCAGCAGCTTGACTTTGAGGGAGACCCAGTACTTC
CASSLTLRETQYF
>TRBJ1-2|TRBV5-1|15|TRBD1|.
TGCGCCAGCAGCTCCGGGACAGGGGGATTCCATGGCTACACCTTC
CASSSGTGGFHGYTF
>TRBJ2-2|TRBV13|16|.|few
TGTGCCAGCAGCTTAGGGCCGGGAACGAACACCGGGGAGCTGTTTTTT
CASSLGPGTNTGELFF
>TRBJ2-3|TRBV5-1|14|.|.
TGCGCCAGCAGCCCTGGGAGTCTTGAAGATACGCAGTATTTT
CASSPGSLEDTQYF
>TRBJ2-3|TRBV5-1|15|.|few
TGCGCCAGCAGCTTGGCCCACAGGGTCACAGATACGCAGTATTTT
CASSLAHRVTDTQYF
>TRBJ2-2|TRBV6-6|13|.|few
TGTGCCAGCAGTTCGACCCCCACCGGGGAGCTGTTTTTT
CASSSTPTGELFF
>TRBJ2-7|TRBV6-1|11|.|.
TGTGCCAGCAGTGAGAAGGAGGGCCGGTACTTC
CASSEKEGRYF
>TRBJ2-7|TRBV5-1|12|.|.
TGCGTACGCCTTGTCTGCCTTTCAGAGCAGTACTTC
CVRLVCLSEQYF
>TRBJ2-4|TRBV7-6|16|TRBD2|few
TGTGCCAGCAGCTTAGTAGCTAGCGGGAGCAAAAACATTCAGTACTTC
CASSLVASGSKNIQYF
>TRBJ2-3|TRBV5-1|15|TRBD2|.
TGCGCCAGCGCGCCCCTAGCGGGAGTGGGAGATACGCAGTATTTT
CASAPLAGVGDTQYF
>TRBJ1-1|TRBV20-1|11|.|once
TGCAGTGCTTTTGTGAACACTGAAGCTTTCTTT
CSAFVNTEAFF
>TRBJ2-1|TRBV7-2|17|.|.
TGTGCCAGCAGCGTACACGGACAGCCGAGCTCCTACAATGAGCAGTTCTTC
CASSVHGQPSSYNEQFF
>TRBJ1-1|TRBV5-1|17|TRBD1|.
TGCGCCAGCAGCTCACCGTTGCAGGGGGGGGCCCTCCGCGGAGCTTTCTTT
CASSSPLQGGALRGAFF
>TRBJ2-1|TRBV23-1|21|.|.
TGCGCCAGCAGGAAACACACCGGGACATGGCTACACTTTAGCTCCTACAATGAGCAGTTCTTC
CASRKHTGTWLHFSSYNEQFF
>TRBJ1-2|TRBV5-5|15|TRBD1|.
TGTGCCAGCAGCGCCCTCCTACAGGGGAGGAGCGGCTACACCTTC
CASSALLQGRSGYTF
>TRBJ2-1|TRBV6-2/TRBV6-3|18|TRBD2|.
TGTGCCAGCAGTTACGATAGCGGGAGGGCCAAATCCTACAATGAGCAGTTCTTC
CASSYDSGRAKSYNEQFF
>TRBJ2-3|TRBV5-1|16|TRBD2|.
TGCGCCAGCAGCTTGGTTTCGAGCGGGATGGGAGATACGCAGTATTTT
CASSLVSSGMGDTQYF
>TRBJ2-1|TRBV13|20|TRBD2|few
TGTGCCAGCAGCTTAGTAGGGCTAGCGGGATGGGAATCTGTGTACAATGAGCAGTTCTTC
CASSLVGLAGWESVYNEQFF
>TRBJ1-4|TRBV7-6|18|.|.
TGTGCCAGCAGCTTAGCGAGGGGCGCGGGGGAGGCTAATGAAAAACTGTTTTTT
CASSLARGAGEANEKLFF
>TRBJ2-1|TRBV4-1|14|TRBD2|.
TGCGCCAGCAGCCAAGAGGGTTTAGCGGGAAAGCAGTTCTTC
CASSQEGLAGKQFF
>TRBJ2-3|TRBV28|14|TRBD2|.
TGTGCCAGCAGGGCGGGAGGGCCACAAGATACGCAGTATTTT
CASRAGGPQDTQYF
>TRBJ2-1|TRBV4-1|13|.|.
TGCGCCAGCAGCCCGGGCGGGGTGAATGAGCAGTTCTTC
CASSPGGVNEQFF
>TRBJ1-1|TRBV7-6|15|.|.
TGTGCCAGCAGCCCGCGGGTCCTATGGGGCACTGAAGCTTTCTTT
CASSPRVLWGTEAFF
>TRBJ2-3|TRBV28|13|.|many
TGTGCCAGCAGCCCCCTCCGCGGAGATACGCAGTATTTT
CASSPLRGDTQYF
>TRBJ2-5|TRBV7-8|14|.|.
TGTGCCAGCAGCTCACAGACAGTCCAAGAGACCCAGTACTTC
CASSSQTVQETQYF
>TRBJ2-1|TRBV5-1|12|TRBD1|few
TGCGCCAGCAGCTTACAGGGGGAAGAGCAGTTCTTC
CASSLQGEEQFF
>TRBJ2-5|TRBV29-1|11|.|.
TGCAGCGTTCAAGCGGGAGAGACCCAGTACTTC
CSVQAGETQYF
>TRBJ2-3|TRBV6-1|14|.|few
TGTGCCAGCAGTCAAGGGACTCCCCGATCTTCGCAGTATTTT
CASSQGTPRSSQYF
>TRBJ2-1|TRBV10-3|15|.|.
TGTGCCAGCCATAGGGTGGCAAACTCCTACAATGAGCAGTTCTTC
CASHRVANSYNEQFF
>TRBJ1-2|TRBV5-1|13|.|.
TGCGCCAGCAGCTGGGAGGGGAATCGTGGCTACACCTTC
CASSWEGNRGYTF
>TRBJ2-5|TRBV4-1|15|.|.
TGCGCCAGCAGCCAAGAACGGGCCCGACAAGAGACCCAGTACTTC
CASSQERARQETQYF
>TRBJ2-4|TRBV10-3|19|TRBD1|few
TGTGCCATCAGTGAGTTAGGGACCGGGACAGCCAGTTCCAAAAACATTCAGTACTTC
CAISELGTGTASSKNIQYF
>TRBJ1-2|TRBV12-3/TRBV12-4|12|.|few
TGTGCCAGCAGTTTCCAGGGGTATGGCTACACCTTC
CASSFQGYGYTF
>TRBJ2-3|TRBV6-5|16|TRBD2|.
TGTGCCAGCAGTTACTCTGTAGCGGGAGGACCAGATACGCAGTATTTT
CASSYSVAGGPDTQYF
>TRBJ2-1|TRBV29-1|12|.|.
TGCAGCGTTGAAGAACGTACAGGAATTCAGTTCTTC
CSVEERTGIQFF
>TRBJ2-6|TRBV20-1|19|TRBD2|few
TGCAGTGCTAGAAGGCTAGCGGGATCGTCGCACTCTGGGGCCAACGTCCTGACTTTC
CSARRLAGSSHSGANVLTF
>TRBJ1-1|TRBV5-6|14|.|.
TGTGCCAGCACCCAGGGGTTAGAGAACACTGAAGCTTTCTTT
CASTQGLENTEAFF
>TRBJ1-4|TRBV5-1|15|.|.
TGCGCCAGCAGCTTGGACGGGATGGGTAATGAAAAACTGTTTTTT
CASSLDGMGNEKLFF
>TRBJ2-2|TRBV11-2|15|.|few
TGTGCCAGCAGCTTTTTCACCCGGGGGCTAGGGGAGCTGTTTTTT
CASSFFTRGLGELFF
>TRBJ1-5|TRBV7-8|16|.|few
TGTGCCAGCAGCCCCGGACAGTGGAATAGCAATCAGCCCCAGCATTTT
CASSPGQWNSNQPQHF
>TRBJ2-5|TRBV2|14|.|few
TGTGCCAGCAGTTCGGCCTATGGGTGGGAGACCCAGTACTTC
CASSSAYGWETQYF
>TRBJ1-1|TRBV20-1|13|.|few
TGCAGTGCTCGAGGGGACATGAACACTGAAGCTTTCTTT
CSARGDMNTEAFF
>TRBJ2-5|TRBV29-1|13|.|few
TGCAGCGTTGAGACCTGGTCCCGGGAGACCCAGTACTTC
CSVETWSRETQYF
>TRBJ2-5|TRBV5-1|14|.|.
TGCGCCAGCGGTTTAAGTCCCCCTACGGAGACCCAGTACTTC
CASGLSPPTETQYF
>TRBJ2-7|TRBV4-2|15|TRBD1|.
TGTGCCAGCAGCCAAGATTGGACAGGGGCCTACGAGCAGTACTTC
CASSQDWTGAYEQYF
>TRBJ1-2|TRBV15|14|.|.
TGTGCCACCAGCAGAGATCTCCGCGGGCATGGCTACACCTTC
CATSRDLRGHGYTF
>TRBJ1-5|TRBV20-1|13|.|.
TGCAGTGCTGCAAGTAATAGCAATCAGCCCCAGCATTTT
CSAASNSNQPQHF
>TRBJ2-5|TRBV21-1|17|.|few
TGTGCCAGCAGCAAAGCTCCGGGACAGGGCCCCCAAGAGACCCAGTACTTC
CASSKAPGQGPQETQYF
>TRBJ1-2|TRBV5-8|15|.|.
TGTGCCAGCAGCTTGGAGGGCAGCAAGGGTCATGGCTACACCTTC
CASSLEGSKGHGYTF
>TRBJ1-1|TRBV7-8|14|.|.
TGTGCCAGCAGCGTCGGACACGAGGACACTGAAGCTTTCTTT
CASSVGHEDTEAFF
>TRBJ1-1|TRBV29-1|13|.|.
TGCAGCGTTTGTAAGACCATGAACACTGAAGCTTTCTTT
CSVCKTMNTEAFF
>TRBJ2-2|TRBV24-1|16|TRBD2|.
TGTGCCACCAGTGACCCCTCTAGCGGATCCGGCGGGGAGCTGTTTTTT
CATSDPSSGSGGELFF
>TRBJ2-1|TRBV6-1|13|TRBD2|.
TGTGCCAGCAGTCGACTAGCCGTTAATGAGCAGTTCTTC
CASSRLAVNEQFF
>TRBJ2-7|TRBV20-1|13|.|.
TGCAGTGCTAAGGGAAGGGGTTCCTACGAGCAGTACTTC
CSAKGRGSYEQYF